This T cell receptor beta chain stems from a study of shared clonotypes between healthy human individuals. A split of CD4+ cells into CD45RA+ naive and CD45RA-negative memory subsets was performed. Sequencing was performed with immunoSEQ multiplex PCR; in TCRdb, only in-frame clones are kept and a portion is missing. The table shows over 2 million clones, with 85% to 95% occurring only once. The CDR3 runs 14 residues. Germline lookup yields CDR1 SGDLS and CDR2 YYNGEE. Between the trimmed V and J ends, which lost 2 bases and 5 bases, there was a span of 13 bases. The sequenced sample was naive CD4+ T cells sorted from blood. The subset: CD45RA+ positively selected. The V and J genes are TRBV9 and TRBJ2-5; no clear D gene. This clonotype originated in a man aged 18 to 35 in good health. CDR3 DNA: TGTGCCAGCAGCGTCTCGGATCGGCGGGAGACCCAGTACTTC. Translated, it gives CASSVSDRRETQYF. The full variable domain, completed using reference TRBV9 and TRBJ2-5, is DSGVTQTPKHLITATGQRVTLRCSPRSGDLSVYWYQQSLDQGLQFLIQYYNGEERAKGNILERFSAQQFPDLHSELNLSSLELGDSALYFCASSVSDRRETQYFGPGTRLLVL.